These 20 T cell receptor beta chains were sequenced from one sample in a study of regulatory T cells in long-lasting Graves disease. Noted time point: persistent/refractory GD, antithyroid drugs over 5 years with positive TRAb. Preparation of the TCR library used RNA extracted from PBMCs. Arm-PCR of CDR3 regions with iRepertoire HTBI primers generated TCR beta libraries. A single record per CDR3 protein comes from TCRdb applying MiXCR to the multiplex PCR reads. The sample has about 290,000 distinct CDR3 sequences; roughly a fifth are singletons. The sample in question was peripheral blood mononuclear cells (PBMCs), obtained when the disease was refractory, from a patient treated with antithyroid drugs. These receptor sequences come from a female donor with Graves disease.

This chain uses TRBV12-5 with TRBJ2-7, with D tentatively TRBD2 (6 bases). This CDR3 is built from 16 residues. Trimming cost V 6 bases and J 0 bases, with 18 bases left between them. CDR1 is LGHNT, CDR2 FRNRAP, per germline. In DNA form, the CDR3 reads TGTGCTAGTGGCCCCCCTCGGGGACTGGCCTCCTACGAGCAGTACTTC. It yields the protein CASGPPRGLASYEQYF.

This clonotype was recorded once. The chain has TRBV5-1 and TRBJ2-2; TRBD2 matches at 8 bases. Germline V gene data show CDR1 as SGHRS and CDR2 as YFSETQ. The CDR3 consists of 15 residues. Trimming at V came to 3 bases and at J to 5 bases, leaving 6 bases not matched to a gene. CDR3 in amino acids: CASSSSGGYTGELFF. In DNA, the CDR3 is TGCGCCAGCAGCTCCAGCGGGGGATATACCGGGGAGCTGTTTTTT. Drawing the rest from reference TRBV5-1 and TRBJ2-2, the complete variable domain is KAGVTQTPRYLIKTRGQQVTLSCSPISGHRSVSWYQQTPGQGLQFLFEYFSETQRNKGNFPGRFSGRQFSNSRSEMNVSTLELGDSALYLCASSSSGGYTGELFFGEGSRLTVL.

This clonotype was observed a handful of times. The J gene is TRBJ2-7, the V gene TRBV6-1; tentatively, D is TRBD1 (6 bases). The germline V gene has CDR1 MNHNS and CDR2 SASEGT. V gave up 8 bases and J gave up 3 bases, with 17 bases separating them. The CDR3 sequence is 14 residues long. The CDR3 here is CASGPLRGYYEQYF. The CDR3, as DNA: TGTGCCAGCGGGCCTCTCAGGGGATACTACGAGCAGTACTTC.

CDR3 in amino acids: CASSYGDLFVTGELFF. The CDR3 nucleotides read TGTGCCAGCAGCTACGGTGACTTATTCGTCACCGGGGAGCTGTTTTTT. The chain carries TRBV6-1 and TRBJ2-2, with no clear D. Germline V gene data show CDR1 as MNHNS and CDR2 as SASEGT. This CDR3 spans 16 amino acids. V was trimmed by 6 bases and J by 4 bases, leaving 18 bases between them.

This clonotype has just a few counts. This chain links TRBV3-1 with TRBJ2-7; possible D gene TRBD2, 5 bases. There are 14 residues in the CDR3. The germline V and J ends were trimmed by 3 bases and 2 bases, with 11 bases remaining between them. Germline V CDR1 and CDR2: LGHDT, YNNKEL (reference sequence). The CDR3 DNA follows: TGTGCCAGCAGCCATCGGGGTAGGACCTACGAGCAGTACTTC. This encodes CASSHRGRTYEQYF.

For this clonotype: A read error may produce the germline difference seen at one junction end. The chain uses TRBV28 and TRBJ2-3; D is perhaps TRBD1 (5 bases). Per germline, CDR1 MDHEN and CDR2 SYDVKM. The CDR3 length is 14 residues. CDR3 sequence: CASNPTAPRDMQYF. CDR3 in DNA: TGTGCCAGCAACCCGACAGCGCCGCGCGATATGCAGTATTTT. The full variable domain, rest sourced from reference TRBV28 and TRBJ2-3, is DVKVTQSSRYLVKRTGEKVFLECVQDMDHENMFWYRQDPGLGLRLIYFSYDVKMKEKGDIPEGYSVSREKKERFSLILESASTNQTSMYLCASNPTAPRDMQYFGPGTRLTVL.

There are many counts of this clonotype. The chain joins TRBV28 to TRBJ1-5, with D tentatively TRBD1 (5 bases). Germline V gives CDR1 MDHEN, CDR2 SYDVKM. The CDR3 has 15 residues. V lost 3 bases to trimming and J lost 3 bases, with 12 bases between them. For the CDR3, the DNA is TGTGCCAGCAGTTTCTCGGGGGGTTACAATCAGCCCCAGCATTTT. Its protein is CASSFSGGYNQPQHF.

This clonotype was counted at least ten times. The chain joins TRBV12-3 or TRBV12-4 to TRBJ2-2, with 8 bases matching TRBD2. The CDR3 length is 13 residues. V shed 6 bases, J shed 6 bases, and the junction held 3 bases outside the gene matches. CDR3 sequence (DNA): TGTGCCAGCAGCTTTAGCGGGGCCGGGGAGCTGTTTTTT. Encoded protein: CASSFSGAGELFF.

This clonotype was counted only a few times. The gene calls are TRBV20-1 and TRBJ2-7; a possible D gene is TRBD2 (6 bases). The CDR3 totals 15 residues. V was pared by 2 bases and J by 6 bases, with 20 bases between. CDR1 is DFQATT, CDR2 SNEGSKA, per germline (reference sequence). The CDR3 nucleotides are TGCAGTGCTAGACCGCCGGGACTGGACCCCTCCGAGCAGTACTTC. Protein sequence: CSARPPGLDPSEQYF.

This clonotype was detected only a few times. A read error may produce the germline difference seen at one junction end. The chain carries TRBV28 and TRBJ1-2, with TRBD1 as a possible D gene (5 bases). CDR1 MDHEN and CDR2 SYDVKM come from the germline V gene. The CDR3 sequence is 13 residues long. The CDR3 DNA follows: TGTGCCAGCAAGGTGATGGGGGAAAATCTGCCTTTATTC. Amino acids: CASKVMGENLPLF.

The J gene is TRBJ1-5, the V gene TRBV28; D is unresolved. Looked up from germline, CDR1 is MDHEN and CDR2 is SYDVKM. The V end was cut by 7 bases, the J end by 9 bases, with 13 bases between. This CDR3 region has 12 residues. The DNA of the CDR3 is TGTGCCAGCATCACCCCCCGGGGGCCCCAGCATTTT. It yields the protein CASITPRGPQHF. Complete variable domain (other parts from reference TRBV28 and TRBJ1-5): DVKVTQSSRYLVKRTGEKVFLECVQDMDHENMFWYRQDPGLGLRLIYFSYDVKMKEKGDIPEGYSVSREKKERFSLILESASTNQTSMYLCASITPRGPQHFGDGTRLSIL.

The rearrangement uses TRBV30 and TRBJ2-1, with 7 bases fitting TRBD2. CDR3 length equals 17 residues. The V and J ends lost 0 bases and 0 bases, in that order; junction bases with no gene match: 8. Germline values: CDR1 GTSNPN, CDR2 SVGIG (reference sequence). CDR3: CAWSVSSSGSSYNEQFF. Here the CDR3 DNA reads TGTGCCTGGAGTGTAAGTTCTAGCGGTAGCTCCTACAATGAGCAGTTCTTC.

This clonotype was counted only a few times. The V call is TRBV20-1, the J call TRBJ1-1; TRBD1 might be the D (6 bases). The germline V gene encodes CDR1 DFQATT and CDR2 SNEGSKA (reference sequence). This CDR3 region has 15 residues. Trimming removed 5 bases at V and 0 bases at J, with 16 bases between. This CDR3 reads CSARPSGAMNTEAFF. For the CDR3, the DNA is TGCAGTGCTCGACCATCAGGGGCTATGAACACTGAAGCTTTCTTT.

On this clonotype: Given a much more abundant clone one base away, this may be a read error. This is likely a read error, given that the CDR3 carries no conserved phenylalanine or tryptophan at its end. V usage is TRBV7-9 and J usage is TRBJ2-5; D call uncertain. The CDR3 totals 13 residues. The V end lost 9 bases, the J end lost 1 base, and 12 bases lay between the germline ends. Looked up from germline, CDR1 is SEHNR and CDR2 is FQNEAQ (reference sequence). CDR3 DNA: TGTGCCAGTTTCGCCGGGTTCCAAGAGACCCAGTACTCC. Encoded protein: CASFAGFQETQYS.

The chain couples TRBV28 to TRBJ2-1; 10 bases agree with TRBD1. The CDR3 consists of 14 residues. Germline V lookup: CDR1 MDHEN, CDR2 SYDVKM. With V trimmed by 6 bases and J by 2 bases, 1 base remained unmatched. The CDR3 region is CASRTGGAYNEQFF. The CDR3, as DNA: TGTGCCAGCAGGACAGGGGGCGCCTACAATGAGCAGTTCTTC.

This clonotype was detected only a few times. The V and J genes are TRBV4-1 and TRBJ1-4; possibly TRBD1 for D (6 bases). The CDR3 spans 15 residues. V was pared by 5 bases and J by 0 bases, with 10 bases between. Germline CDR1 is MGHRA and CDR2 is YSYEKL. The CDR3 nucleotides are TGCGCCAGCAGCATAACAGGGTCAACTAATGAAAAACTGTTTTTT. Amino acid sequence: CASSITGSTNEKLFF.

With respect to this clonotype: The junction does not match germline at one end; this may be a read error. In DNA, the CDR3 is TGCAGCGTTAGAGGAGGCGAGTACACTAAAGCTTTCTTT. Its translation is CSVRGGEYTKAFF. The chain links TRBV29-1 to TRBJ1-1; D is unresolved. This CDR3 is built from 13 residues. Germline V lookup: CDR1 SQVTM, CDR2 ANQGSEA.

The chain employs TRBV4-3 and TRBJ1-5; no definite D call. The CDR3 loop spans 13 amino acids. The V gene's germline CDR1 is LGHNA and CDR2 YSLEER. Trimming removed 0 bases at V and 7 bases at J, with 7 bases between. The CDR3: CASSQETGQPQHF. In DNA form, the CDR3 reads TGCGCCAGCAGCCAAGAGACGGGACAGCCCCAGCATTTT.

The rearrangement joins TRBV7-2 to TRBJ2-1; D unresolved. V was clipped by 3 bases and J by 5 bases, with 14 bases between them. The CDR3 totals 15 residues. The V gene's germline CDR1 is SGHTA and CDR2 FQGNSA. The CDR3 DNA follows: TGTGCCAGCAGCTTCCTGCGGCAATGGGACAATGAGCAGTTCTTC. This translates into CASSFLRQWDNEQFF.

The chain combines TRBV14 with TRBJ2-7; D is unresolved. With 4 bases removed from V and 4 bases from J, the gap between germline ends came to 11 bases. There are 13 residues in the CDR3. The germline CDR1 and CDR2 sequences are SGHDN and FVKESK. This CDR3 is CASSPDSAYEQYF. Written as DNA, the CDR3 is TGTGCCAGCAGCCCTGACTCCGCGTACGAGCAGTACTTC.